This T cell receptor (beta chain) was sequenced in a study of T cells in narcolepsy. Study-wide findings and caveats: Autoreactive HCRT-specific and TRIB2-specific clonotypes were marked in same-patient CSF-versus-blood CD4+ comparisons. Reportedly, autoreactive clonotypes were serially detected in patients' blood but not controls'. Autoreactive clone sequences were missing from some blood memory CD4+ repertoires.

Data came from immunoSEQ multiplex PCR; TCRdb stores just in-frame clones and leaves some out. The table lists fewer than 35,000 clones, 75% to 90% of them singletons. The CDR3 runs to 14 residues. The germline gives CDR1 LGHNA, CDR2 YNFKEQ. V was clipped by 6 bases and J by 0 bases, with 12 bases between them. Points on this clone: The target antigen is unknown.

The sequence was obtained from a human donor with narcolepsy. The chain carries TRBV4-2 and TRBJ2-7, with D possibly being TRBD2 (5 bases). The sequenced sample consisted of CD45RA- memory CD4+ T cells from PBMCs. CDR3 protein: CASSSAGNSYEQYF. In nucleotides, the CDR3 is TGTGCCAGCAGTTCGGCCGGGAACTCCTACGAGCAGTACTTC.